One and the same sample provided the 25 T cell receptor beta chains below, sequenced in a study of shared clonotypes between healthy human individuals. CD8 cells regarded as naive lacked CD45RO, were positively chosen for CCR7, and omitted terminally differentiated effector memory CD45RA+ cells. The table came from immunoSEQ multiplex PCR; TCRdb's copy has only in-frame clones and leaves some out. The data hold nearly 2 million clones, with just under 95% observed a single time. The source material was naive CD8+ T cells sorted from blood. Receptors originate from a man younger than 30 in good health.

V gene TRBV11-2 combines with J gene TRBJ1-1; no reliable D call. From germline, CDR1 is SGHAT and CDR2 FQNNGV. CDR3 size: 13 residues. Trimming left V 4 bases short and J 1 base short, with 7 bases between. CDR3 sequence (DNA): TGTGCCAGCAGCTCCCTGGGGAACACTGAAGCTTTCTTT. Encoded protein: CASSSLGNTEAFF.

The rearrangement joins TRBV27 to TRBJ2-2; TRBD1 aligns across 8 bases. The J segment lost 7 bases and the V segment lost 5 bases, leaving 6 bases of the junction unmatched. Germline lookup yields CDR1 MNHEY and CDR2 SMNVEV (reference sequence). The CDR3 loop spans 14 amino acids. The CDR3 nucleotides read TGTGCCAGCAGTCCAGGACAGGGTCACGGGGAGCTGTTTTTT. Amino acids: CASSPGQGHGELFF.

In its sample, this clone was seen a few times. This chain uses TRBV29-1 with TRBJ1-2; D gene ambiguous. Deletions cut 3 bases from V and 7 bases from J, with 18 bases between. The CDR3 sequence is 14 residues long. CDR1 SQVTM and CDR2 ANQGSEA come from the germline V gene. The chain's CDR3 is CSVEGSRVGIGYTF. The CDR3 DNA is TGCAGCGTTGAGGGTTCTAGGGTGGGGATTGGCTACACCTTC.

This sequence joins TRBV13 and TRBJ2-3, with no clear D. CDR1 PRHDT and CDR2 FYEKMQ come from the germline V gene (reference sequence). This CDR3 has 18 amino acids. V was cut by 6 bases and J by 2 bases, with 24 bases left in between. Here the CDR3 DNA reads TGTGCCAGCAGTCCACCCAGGCGTTCGACCTCTGCCACAGATACGCAGTATTTT. Protein product: CASSPPRRSTSATDTQYF.

Turning to this clone: The junction differs from germline at one of its ends, possibly a read error. J is TRBJ2-5 and V is TRBV7-7, with D unresolved. Germline V gives CDR1 SSHAT, CDR2 FNYEAQ (reference sequence). The CDR3 sequence is 15 residues long. The CDR3 DNA sequence: TGTGCTAGCACCCCCACGCCGGCGGATCAAGAGACCCAGTACTTC. This sequence encodes CASTPTPADQETQYF.

The rearrangement joins TRBV28 to TRBJ1-1; D call uncertain. The CDR3 is 12 amino acids. Germline V gene lookup returns CDR1 MDHEN and CDR2 SYDVKM. V was cut by 5 bases and J by 5 bases, with 9 bases left in between. The CDR3 sequence is CASSPHLTEAFF. CDR3 DNA: TGTGCCAGCAGTCCCCATTTGACTGAAGCTTTCTTT.

This chain joins TRBV6-5 and TRBJ1-2; D is perhaps TRBD1 (6 bases). Germline V gene data show CDR1 as MNHEY and CDR2 as SVGAGI. V lost 6 bases to trimming and J lost 4 bases, with 18 bases between them. The CDR3 loop spans 15 amino acids. This CDR3 reads CASSYGEGVVYGYTF. In DNA form, the CDR3 reads TGTGCCAGCAGCTACGGTGAGGGGGTGGTCTATGGCTACACCTTC.

This clone was seen only once. This sequence joins TRBV7-9 and TRBJ2-5; weak D call: TRBD1 (5 bases). Trimming left V 5 bases short and J 3 bases short, with 13 bases between. CDR3 length: 14 amino acids. The germline V gene has CDR1 SEHNR and CDR2 FQNEAQ (reference sequence). The CDR3 DNA is TGTGCCAGCAGCCCATACTTCAGGGAAGAGACCCAGTACTTC. This gives the protein CASSPYFREETQYF.

This clone was seen once. The gene calls are TRBV6-1 and TRBJ2-5; possibly TRBD1 for D (6 bases). The CDR3 loop spans 17 amino acids. Germline V CDR1 and CDR2: MNHNS, SASEGT. Trimming left V 2 bases short and J 2 bases short, with 18 bases between. The DNA of the CDR3 is TGTGCCAGCAGTGAATTACATCGGCAAGGGGGACAAGAGACCCAGTACTTC. Translating gives CASSELHRQGGQETQYF.

The chain recombines TRBV6-4 with TRBJ2-2, with TRBD2 identical over 13 bases. CDR1 and CDR2 from the germline V gene are MRHNA and SNTAGT. Trimming removed 6 bases from V and 5 bases from J; junction bases left unmatched: 3. The CDR3 is 15 residues long. CDR3 in DNA: TGTGCCAGCAGAACTAGCGGGGGGGTAACCGGGGAGCTGTTTTTT. Its translation: CASRTSGGVTGELFF.

The rearrangement joins TRBV5-8 to TRBJ2-7, with 9 bases matching TRBD2. The CDR3 covers 17 residues. V lost 1 base to trimming and J lost 5 bases; unmatched junction nucleotides: 13. Per the germline V gene, CDR1 is SGHTS and CDR2 is YDEGEE. CDR3 DNA sequence: TGTGCCAGCAGCTTGTCGGGTTGGCGGGAGGGCCTAAACGAGCAGTACTTC. Protein product: CASSLSGWREGLNEQYF. Drawing the rest from reference TRBV5-8 and TRBJ2-7, the complete variable domain is EAGVTQSPTHLIKTRGQQATLRCSPISGHTSVYWYQQALGLGLQFLLWYDEGEERNRGNFPPRFSGRQFPNYSSELNVNALELEDSALYLCASSLSGWREGLNEQYFGPGTRLTVT.

The chain is built from TRBV2 and TRBJ2-5; D unresolved. The CDR3 runs to 11 residues. The V and J ends lost 4 bases and 4 bases respectively, with 4 bases between them. Germline V gene sequence: CDR1 SNHLY, CDR2 FYNNEI. The chain's CDR3 is CASSVAETQYF. CDR3 DNA sequence: TGTGCCAGCAGTGTGGCAGAGACCCAGTACTTC. Full variable domain (rest looked up from reference TRBV2 and TRBJ2-5): EPEVTQTPSHQVTQMGQEVILRCVPISNHLYFYWYRQILGQKVEFLVSFYNNEISEKSEIFDDQFSVERPDGSNFTLKIRSTKLEDSAMYFCASSVAETQYFGPGTRLLVL.

The chain uses TRBV9 and TRBJ2-7; D gene unclear. This CDR3 is 15 amino acids long. The germline V and J ends were trimmed by 0 bases and 0 bases, with 10 bases remaining between them. Germline loops: CDR1 SGDLS, CDR2 YYNGEE. This CDR3 is CASSVGSSHSYEQYF. CDR3 in DNA: TGTGCCAGCAGCGTAGGGAGTAGCCACTCCTACGAGCAGTACTTC.

This sequence joins TRBV2 and TRBJ1-1; 7 bases agree with TRBD1. V lost 4 bases and J lost 5; bases outside the gene matches: 7. The CDR3 loop spans 14 amino acids. Per germline, CDR1 SNHLY and CDR2 FYNNEI. The CDR3: CASSGQGLGTEAFF. The CDR3 DNA reads TGTGCCAGCAGTGGACAGGGTTTAGGGACTGAAGCTTTCTTT. The full variable domain, with the rest looked up from reference TRBV2 and TRBJ1-1, is EPEVTQTPSHQVTQMGQEVILRCVPISNHLYFYWYRQILGQKVEFLVSFYNNEISEKSEIFDDQFSVERPDGSNFTLKIRSTKLEDSAMYFCASSGQGLGTEAFFGQGTRLTVV.

CDR3 sequence reads: CSVPAPGGSTEAFF. The DNA for the CDR3 is TGCAGCGTCCCCGCCCCGGGAGGGAGCACTGAAGCTTTCTTT. This chain joins TRBV29-1 and TRBJ1-1, with D unresolved. This CDR3 region has 14 residues. Looked up from germline, CDR1 is SQVTM and CDR2 is ANQGSEA. V was clipped by 6 bases and J by 4 bases, with 18 bases between them.

Of note for this clone: In the same sample, other DNA sequences code for this CDR3. The rearrangement links TRBV6-6 to TRBJ1-5; possibly TRBD1 for D (6 bases). CDR3 length: 13 amino acids. Germline V gene sequence: CDR1 MNHNY, CDR2 SVGAGI (reference sequence). Between the trimmed V and J ends, which lost 5 bases and 7 bases, there was a span of 12 bases. In DNA, the CDR3 is TGTGCCAGCAGTACAGGGTCGGGGCAGCCCCAGCATTTT. Protein product: CASSTGSGQPQHF.

This clone has a single count. The chain combines TRBV5-6 with TRBJ1-1; 7 nucleotides match TRBD1. The V gene end was trimmed by 4 bases and the J gene end by 4 bases; junction bases not matched to a gene: 7. The germline V gene encodes CDR1 SGHDT and CDR2 YYEEEE. The CDR3 length is 14 residues. DNA for the CDR3: TGTGCCAGCAGCGGCTCGACAGGGAGCACTGAAGCTTTCTTT. It yields the protein CASSGSTGSTEAFF.

This rearrangement joins TRBV5-4 to TRBJ1-2, with D hard to call. The V gene's germline CDR1 is SGHNT and CDR2 YYREEE (reference sequence). The CDR3 covers 14 residues. Between the trimmed V and J ends, which lost 0 bases and 4 bases, there was a span of 10 bases. The CDR3 protein is CASSLEGELYGYTF. The CDR3 nucleotides read TGTGCCAGCAGCTTGGAGGGAGAACTCTATGGCTACACCTTC.

CDR3 in DNA: TGTGCCACCAGCACCGGACAGTCAGCGCCTGAAGCTTTCTTT. Residues: CATSTGQSAPEAFF. This chain links TRBV15 with TRBJ1-1, with D maybe TRBD1 (6 bases). The germline V and J ends were trimmed by 4 bases and 6 bases, with 15 bases remaining between them. CDR3 length: 14 residues. In germline, CDR1 is LNHNV, CDR2 YYDKDF (reference sequence).

The genes are TRBV2 and TRBJ1-1, with 7 bases lining up with TRBD1. The CDR3 totals 14 residues. Germline CDR1 SNHLY, CDR2 FYNNEI. Trimming removed 7 bases from V and 1 base from J; junction bases left unmatched: 6. In DNA form, the CDR3 reads TGTGCCAGCACTCCGGGACAGACGAACACTGAAGCTTTCTTT. Translating it yields CASTPGQTNTEAFF.

The CDR3 DNA sequence: TGTGCCTGGAGTCGGGGGTCCCATTCCTACGAGCAGTACTTC. This codes for CAWSRGSHSYEQYF. The V call is TRBV30, the J call TRBJ2-7, with TRBD2 as a possible D gene (6 bases). The length of the CDR3 is 14 residues. Between the trimmed V and J ends, which lost 2 bases and 1 base, there was a span of 12 bases. Germline loops: CDR1 GTSNPN, CDR2 SVGIG (reference sequence). Supplemented by reference TRBV30 and TRBJ2-7, the full variable domain reads SQTIHQWPATLVQPVGSPLSLECTVEGTSNPNLYWYRQAAGRGLQLLFYSVGIGQISSEVPQNLSASRPQDRQFILSSKKLLLSDSGFYLCAWSRGSHSYEQYFGPGTRLTVT.

About this clone itself: Other nucleotide sequences from this sample produce the same CDR3. The chain employs TRBV28 and TRBJ2-1; D is ambiguous. This CDR3 comprises 11 residues. Germline V gene lookup returns CDR1 MDHEN and CDR2 SYDVKM. V was cut by 5 bases and J by 4 bases, with 3 bases left in between. The CDR3 coding sequence is TGTGCCAGCAGTCGTTACAATGAGCAGTTCTTC. Translation: CASSRYNEQFF.

This clone was observed once. The chain has TRBV28 and TRBJ1-5, with 7 bases identical to TRBD1. Germline CDR1 MDHEN, CDR2 SYDVKM. There are 15 residues in the CDR3. V trimming: 11 bases; J trimming: 4 bases; junction bases outside the gene matches: 14. The CDR3 spells CASPLGRGLNQPQHF. CDR3 sequence (DNA): TGTGCCTCTCCCCTGGGGAGGGGGCTAAATCAGCCCCAGCATTTT.

The rearrangement links TRBV10-3 to TRBJ2-7; the D gene is possibly TRBD1 (6 bases). V was clipped by 3 bases and J by 6 bases, with 18 bases between them. Germline-derived CDR1 and CDR2 are ENHRY and SYGVKD. The length of the CDR3 is 15 residues. The CDR3 spells CAISDVGGVVREQYF. CDR3 coding DNA: TGTGCCATCAGTGATGTAGGGGGAGTAGTACGCGAGCAGTACTTC.

The chain joins TRBV2 to TRBJ2-1, with 7 positions matching TRBD1. Unmatched junction bases numbered 10, after V lost 6 bases and J lost 5 bases. Germline V gives CDR1 SNHLY, CDR2 FYNNEI. The CDR3 sequence is 15 residues long. CDR3 in amino acids: CASRRPGTENNEQFF. CDR3 DNA sequence: TGTGCCAGCAGGCGCCCCGGGACAGAAAACAATGAGCAGTTCTTC. The whole variable domain, remainder taken from reference TRBV2 and TRBJ2-1, is EPEVTQTPSHQVTQMGQEVILRCVPISNHLYFYWYRQILGQKVEFLVSFYNNEISEKSEIFDDQFSVERPDGSNFTLKIRSTKLEDSAMYFCASRRPGTENNEQFFGPGTRLTVL.